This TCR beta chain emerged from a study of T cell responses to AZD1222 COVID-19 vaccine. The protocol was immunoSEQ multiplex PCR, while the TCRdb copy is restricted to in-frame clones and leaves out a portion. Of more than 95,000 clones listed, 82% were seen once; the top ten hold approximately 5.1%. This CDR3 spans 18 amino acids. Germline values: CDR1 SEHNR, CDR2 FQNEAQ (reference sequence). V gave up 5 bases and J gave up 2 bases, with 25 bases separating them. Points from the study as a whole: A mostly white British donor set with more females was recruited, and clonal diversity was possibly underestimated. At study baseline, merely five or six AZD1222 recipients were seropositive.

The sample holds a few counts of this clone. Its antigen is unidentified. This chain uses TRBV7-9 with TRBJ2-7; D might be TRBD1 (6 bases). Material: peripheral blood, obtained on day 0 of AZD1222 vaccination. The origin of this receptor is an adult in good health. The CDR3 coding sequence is TGTGCCAGCAGCCCCCAAGCCTTACAGGGTCCCACTCCCTACGAGCAGTACTTC. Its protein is CASSPQALQGPTPYEQYF. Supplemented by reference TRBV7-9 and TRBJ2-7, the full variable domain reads DTGVSQNPRHKITKRGQNVTFRCDPISEHNRLYWYRQTLGQGPEFLTYFQNEAQLEKSRLLSDRFSAERPKGSFSTLEIQRTEQGDSAMYLCASSPQALQGPTPYEQYFGPGTRLTVT.